One and the same sample provided the 24 T cell receptor beta chains below, sequenced in a study of blood T cell repertoires in COVID-19. TCRdb keeps only in-frame clones here, not all; method: immunoSEQ multiplex PCR. In the table there are approximately 61,000 clones, around four fifths of which are singletons. Sequencing was performed on peripheral blood. The receptors were gathered from a man aged 70-80 years with acute or convalescent COVID-19.

V gene TRBV5-1 combines with J gene TRBJ2-2; D not resolved. The CDR3 covers 13 residues. The germline CDR1 and CDR2 sequences are SGHRS and YFSETQ. Trimming left V 0 bases short and J 7 bases short, with 7 bases between. The DNA for the CDR3 is TGCGCCAGCAGCTTGGGTGTTTACGGGGAGCTGTTTTTT. It encodes CASSLGVYGELFF.

There are a few counts of this clone. The chain combines TRBV7-9 with TRBJ1-1, with D possibly matching TRBD1 (5 bases). Between the trimmed V and J ends, which lost 5 bases and 5 bases, there was a span of 15 bases. Germline lookup yields CDR1 SEHNR and CDR2 FQNEAQ (reference sequence). CDR3 length equals 14 residues. CDR3 bases: TGTGCCAGCAGCGGACGGAAGGGGTGGACTGAAGCTTTCTTT. It specifies CASSGRKGWTEAFF.

J is TRBJ2-7 and V is TRBV2; D is undetermined. Trimming left V 3 bases short and J 7 bases short, with 16 bases between. Per germline, CDR1 SNHLY and CDR2 FYNNEI. The CDR3 has 14 residues. The CDR3 region has the DNA TGTGCCAGCAGTGAGGGCTTTTCTCATCTAGAGCAGTACTTC. Translated: CASSEGFSHLEQYF.

The V call is TRBV7-3, the J call TRBJ1-1; possibly TRBD1 for D (5 bases). The CDR3 extends over 16 amino acids. Per germline, CDR1 SGHTA and CDR2 FQGTGA. Trimming removed 3 bases from V and 1 base from J, with 15 bases in between. CDR3 in amino acids: CASSFALSRANTEAFF. As DNA, the CDR3 is TGTGCCAGCAGCTTCGCCCTGTCCAGGGCGAACACTGAAGCTTTCTTT.

The chain recombines TRBV20-1 with TRBJ2-7, with 11 nucleotides matching TRBD1. There are 15 residues in the CDR3. V lost 3 bases, J lost 3 bases, and 7 bases stayed unmatched. The V gene's germline CDR1 is DFQATT and CDR2 SNEGSKA (reference sequence). CDR3 bases: TGCAGTGCTAGTGGGGGACAGGGGGTAGGCTACGAGCAGTACTTC. Encoded protein: CSASGGQGVGYEQYF.

This chain joins TRBV21-1 and TRBJ1-2. TRBV21-1 constitutes a pseudogene. There are 12 residues in the CDR3. This CDR3 reads CASTSPSYGYTF. The CDR3 DNA follows: TGTGCCAGCACCTCCCCGTCCTATGGCTACACCTTC.

The chain is built from TRBV5-4 and TRBJ2-7, with 7 bases matching TRBD1. This CDR3 comprises 14 residues. With 4 bases clipped from V and 4 bases from J, the junction kept 8 bases outside the gene matches. The V gene's germline CDR1 is SGHNT and CDR2 YYREEE (reference sequence). The CDR3 DNA follows: TGTGCCAGCAGCAGCCGGGACAGTACATACGAGCAGTACTTC. Its translation: CASSSRDSTYEQYF. Variable domain in full (rest from reference TRBV5-4 and TRBJ2-7): ETGVTQSPTHLIKTRGQQVTLRCSSQSGHNTVSWYQQALGQGPQFIFQYYREEENGRGNFPPRFSGLQFPNYSSELNVNALELDDSALYLCASSSRDSTYEQYFGPGTRLTVT.

V is TRBV7-6 and J is TRBJ2-2; TRBD1 agrees at 8 bases. The CDR3 is made up of 16 amino acids. CDR1 is SGHVS, CDR2 FNYEAQ, per germline. V shed 5 bases, J shed 3 bases, and the junction held 8 bases outside the gene matches. CDR3 protein: CASSRGRGQDTGELFF. The CDR3 region has the DNA TGTGCCAGCAGCAGGGGCAGGGGGCAGGACACCGGGGAGCTGTTTTTT.

V gene TRBV6-5 combines with J gene TRBJ1-2, with D hard to call. CDR1 MNHEY and CDR2 SVGAGI come from the germline V gene. The CDR3 contains 15 residues. The V end was cut by 5 bases, the J end by 7 bases, with 20 bases between. The CDR3 DNA reads TGTGCCAGCAGTCCCTCCCCCGGGTCTCTAGGTGGCTACACCTTC. It encodes CASSPSPGSLGGYTF.

This chain joins TRBV5-6 and TRBJ2-7; D is unresolved. The CDR3 contains 15 residues. Trimming pared 6 bases from V and 2 bases from J, leaving 18 bases between. The germline gives CDR1 SGHDT, CDR2 YYEEEE. CDR3 in amino acids: CASTPWQQAAYEQYF. The CDR3 nucleotides are TGTGCCAGCACCCCATGGCAGCAGGCCGCCTACGAGCAGTACTTC.

The chain joins TRBV28 to TRBJ2-1; TRBD1 is a possible D gene (6 bases). V lost 2 bases to trimming and J lost 6 bases, with 11 bases between them. The CDR3 covers 14 residues. Germline CDR1 and CDR2: MDHEN and SYDVKM. This CDR3 reads CASSLAGTINEQFF. The CDR3 nucleotides are TGTGCCAGCAGTTTAGCAGGGACAATCAATGAGCAGTTCTTC.

The chain combines TRBV5-6 with TRBJ2-3, with unresolved D. The CDR3 runs 14 residues. V shed 6 bases and J shed 6 bases, with 17 bases lying between them. Germline V gives CDR1 SGHDT, CDR2 YYEEEE. CDR3 in amino acids: CASTKRQTGDTQYF. The CDR3 DNA reads TGTGCCAGCACCAAGAGGCAGACTGGCGATACGCAGTATTTT.

CDR3 in amino acids: CASSWGTGGRGYTF. DNA for the CDR3: TGCGCCAGCAGCTGGGGGACAGGGGGACGTGGCTACACCTTC. The chain is built from TRBV5-1 and TRBJ1-2, with TRBD1 identical over 11 bases. This CDR3 region has 14 residues. The germline V gene encodes CDR1 SGHRS and CDR2 YFSETQ. J lost 7 bases, V lost 3 bases, and 5 bases had no gene match.

The gene calls are TRBV6-5 and TRBJ2-7; 9 bases align to TRBD1. Germline lookup yields CDR1 MNHEY and CDR2 SVGAGI. V lost 0 bases and J lost 3; bases outside the gene matches: 6. There are 16 residues in the CDR3. The CDR3 protein is CASSYSVTGGDYEQYF. The CDR3 nucleotides are TGTGCCAGCAGTTACTCGGTAACAGGGGGCGACTACGAGCAGTACTTC.

The rearrangement links TRBV6-5 to TRBJ2-7, with TRBD2 identical over 9 bases. V trimming: 9 bases; J trimming: 1 base; junction bases outside the gene matches: 10. Germline-derived CDR1 and CDR2 are MNHEY and SVGAGI. The CDR3 is made up of 15 amino acids. Here the CDR3 reads CASGAGGAGSYEQYF. Here the CDR3 DNA reads TGTGCCAGTGGAGCGGGGGGCGCAGGTTCCTACGAGCAGTACTTC.

This clone was recorded only once. The rearrangement joins TRBV5-4 to TRBJ2-5; TRBD2 aligns across 13 bases. Germline V gene lookup returns CDR1 SGHNT and CDR2 YYREEE (reference sequence). CDR3 length equals 16 residues. Trimming took 4 bases from V and 7 from J; bases not matched to a gene: 10. The CDR3 is CASSTPLAGGAGTQYF. The CDR3 DNA follows: TGTGCCAGCAGCACGCCACTAGCGGGGGGGGCCGGGACCCAGTACTTC. The whole variable domain, filled in from reference TRBV5-4 and TRBJ2-5, reads ETGVTQSPTHLIKTRGQQVTLRCSSQSGHNTVSWYQQALGQGPQFIFQYYREEENGRGNFPPRFSGLQFPNYSSELNVNALELDDSALYLCASSTPLAGGAGTQYFGPGTRLLVL.

The chain recombines TRBV5-4 with TRBJ2-3; 10 nucleotides align to TRBD2. V trimming: 5 bases; J trimming: 4 bases; junction bases outside the gene matches: 13. The length of the CDR3 is 17 residues. From germline, CDR1 is SGHNT and CDR2 YYREEE (reference sequence). The CDR3 reads CASSVGDSGGPADTQYF. In nucleotides, the CDR3 is TGTGCCAGCAGTGTCGGAGATAGCGGGGGGCCCGCAGATACGCAGTATTTT.

The V call is TRBV10-3, the J call TRBJ1-1; the D gene is possibly TRBD1 (5 bases). The CDR3 spans 15 residues. Germline V gives CDR1 ENHRY, CDR2 SYGVKD. The ends were cut back, 9 bases at V and 0 bases at J, with 17 bases in the middle. CDR3 nucleotide sequence: TGTGCCATTCTCCTTAAGGACATCGTGAACACTGAAGCTTTCTTT. The encoded protein is CAILLKDIVNTEAFF.

This rearrangement joins TRBV28 to TRBJ2-7; TRBD2 matches 13 bases. The CDR3 is made up of 14 amino acids. V was pared by 5 bases and J by 3 bases, with 1 base of the junction left unmatched. Per germline, CDR1 MDHEN and CDR2 SYDVKM. The CDR3 loop reads CASSRTSGGYEQYF. In DNA, the CDR3 is TGTGCCAGCAGTCGGACTAGCGGGGGCTACGAGCAGTACTTC. Using reference TRBV28 and TRBJ2-7 for the parts outside the CDR3, the full variable domain is DVKVTQSSRYLVKRTGEKVFLECVQDMDHENMFWYRQDPGLGLRLIYFSYDVKMKEKGDIPEGYSVSREKKERFSLILESASTNQTSMYLCASSRTSGGYEQYFGPGTRLTVT.

The V gene is TRBV5-1, the J gene TRBJ2-3; 7 bases are a match to TRBD1. V lost 2 bases to trimming and J lost 1 base; unmatched junction nucleotides: 7. From germline, CDR1 is SGHRS and CDR2 YFSETQ. The CDR3 sequence is 16 residues long. The CDR3 DNA reads as TGCGCCAGCAGCTTAGAGGGACAGTTAGGCACAGATACGCAGTATTTT. Residues: CASSLEGQLGTDTQYF.

CDR3 coding DNA: TGTGCCAGCACCGACCTAACAGGGCCAAAAGAGACCCAGTACTTC. This gives the protein CASTDLTGPKETQYF. The chain is built from TRBV21-1 and TRBJ2-5; TRBD1 is taken as the D call from the table, unchecked against the DNA. TRBV21-1 has pseudogene status. This CDR3 has 15 amino acids.

The V and J genes are TRBV6-6 and TRBJ1-1; D perhaps matches TRBD1 (5 bases). The CDR3 is 13 amino acids. Trimming took off 1 base at V and 6 bases at J, with 9 bases between the two ends. Per the germline V gene, CDR1 is MNHNY and CDR2 is SVGAGI (reference sequence). The CDR3 reads CASSYYQGAEAFF. In DNA form, the CDR3 reads TGTGCCAGCAGTTACTACCAGGGCGCTGAAGCTTTCTTT.

The chain is built from TRBV19 and TRBJ1-6, with 7 bases fitting TRBD1. J was trimmed by 1 base and V by 6 bases; bases with no gene match: 6. Germline CDR1 is LNHDA and CDR2 is SQIVND (reference sequence). The CDR3 consists of 16 residues. DNA for the CDR3: TGTGCCAGTAGCCGAACAGGGGCATCCTATAATTCACCCCTCCACTTT. Its translation: CASSRTGASYNSPLHF. The variable domain in full, completed from reference TRBV19 and TRBJ1-6, reads DGGITQSPKYLFRKEGQNVTLSCEQNLNHDAMYWYRQDPGQGLRLIYYSQIVNDFQKGDIAEGYSVSREKKESFPLTVTSAQKNPTAFYLCASSRTGASYNSPLHFGNGTRLTVT.

The chain combines TRBV18 with TRBJ2-5; the D gene is possibly TRBD2 (6 bases). Germline CDR1 KGHSH, CDR2 LQKENI. The CDR3 runs 14 residues. V shed 4 bases and J shed 2 bases, with 11 bases lying between them. CDR3 protein: CASSRKGGQETQYF. DNA of the CDR3: TGTGCCAGCTCACGTAAGGGAGGTCAAGAGACCCAGTACTTC. The variable domain in full, with the rest retrieved from reference TRBV18 and TRBJ2-5, is NAGVMQNPRHLVRRRGQEARLRCSPMKGHSHVYWYRQLPEEGLKFMVYLQKENIIDESGMPKERFSAEFPKEGPSILRIQQVVRGDSAAYFCASSRKGGQETQYFGPGTRLLVL.